A selection of T cell receptor beta chains follows, all from one sample in a study of T cell repertoires in cytomegalovirus infection. TCRdb re-derived calls from the reads in MiXCR, one entry per CDR3 protein. The sample shows some 700,000 distinct CDR3 sequences, 35% to 40% of them seen only once. The sequencing sample was made of PBMCs. The receptors were sampled from a human donor in good health (CMV status not recorded). Some clones in this sample may be carry-over from other donors' samples. Each CDR3 is given with its conserved first and last residue. The order of the fields is V gene, D gene, J gene, clone size, CDR3 DNA, CDR3 protein. The D gene is left open where the match is weak. Some rows have no size entry. The others give once, few or many, or a class for an expanded clone.

TRBV27	-	TRBJ2-3	-	TGTGCCAGCAGTTTTGCAGGGGCAGATACGCAGTATTTT	CASSFAGADTQYF
TRBV12-3/TRBV12-4	TRBD1	TRBJ2-7	few	TGTGCCAGCAGCCCTTTTTGGACAGGGGTCTCCTACGAGCAGTACTTC	CASSPFWTGVSYEQYF
TRBV6-6	TRBD1	TRBJ2-1	few	TGTGCCAGCAGTGTCCGGGACAGGGGAGTAGGCTTCAATGAGCAGTTCTTC	CASSVRDRGVGFNEQFF
TRBV7-9	-	TRBJ1-1	few	TGTGCCAGCAGCTCGAACCAAGACAGGTTGGGAGCTGAAGCTTTCTTT	CASSSNQDRLGAEAFF
TRBV12-3/TRBV12-4	-	TRBJ1-1	-	TGTGCCAGCAGTTTATTGGCGTATGCTGAAACTTTCTTT	CASSLLAYAETFF
TRBV6-5	TRBD1	TRBJ2-2	few	TGTGCCAGCAGTGACGGACAGGGGCGGGGAAACACCGGGGAGCTGTTTTTT	CASSDGQGRGNTGELFF
TRBV20-1	TRBD1	TRBJ2-7	-	TGCAGTGCTAGAGATCGGCTCTCCGGACAGGGGATCTACGAGCAGTACTTC	CSARDRLSGQGIYEQYF
TRBV7-6	-	TRBJ1-2	-	TGTGCCAGCAGCCTTCTACGGGGGCGAGGCTACACCTTC	CASSLLRGRGYTF
TRBV14	-	TRBJ1-2	-	TGTGCCAGCAGCCCCCAGGACCGCTATGGCTACACCTTC	CASSPQDRYGYTF
TRBV12-3/TRBV12-4	TRBD1	TRBJ2-3	few	TGTGCCAGCAGTACCGGGACAGGCGGCATCACAGATACGCAGTATTTT	CASSTGTGGITDTQYF
TRBV28	-	TRBJ1-1	few	TGTGCCAGCAGTTTACAGAGACCGAACACTGAAGCTTTCTTT	CASSLQRPNTEAFF
TRBV5-1	-	TRBJ2-2	-	TGCGCCAGCAGTGAAGGGGTCGCGAACACCGGGGAGCTGTTTTTT	CASSEGVANTGELFF
TRBV7-2	TRBD2	TRBJ2-3	-	TGTGCCAGCATCTTCACCGGACTAGCGGGAGGTCCAGATACGCAGTATTTT	CASIFTGLAGGPDTQYF
TRBV7-8	TRBD1	TRBJ2-7	many	TGTGCCAGCAGCCTAAGACAGGGCCCCTACGAGCAGTACTTC	CASSLRQGPYEQYF
TRBV7-9	-	TRBJ2-5	-	TGTGCCAGCAGCTTTGGAATCGTGCCTCTCTCCCCCCAAGAGACCCAGTACTTC	CASSFGIVPLSPQETQYF
TRBV28	TRBD2	TRBJ2-1	many	TGTGCCAGCAGTGGGTTGGGAACTAGCGGGAGTAATGAGCAGTTCTTC	CASSGLGTSGSNEQFF
TRBV6-2/TRBV6-3	TRBD2	TRBJ2-1	-	TGTGCCAGCAGTAAAGCGGGGGGCGTAGTCAACGAGCAGTTCTTC	CASSKAGGVVNEQFF
TRBV12-3/TRBV12-4	-	TRBJ2-7	-	TGTGCCAGCAGTTCAAGACGAACCTACGAGCAGTACTTC	CASSSRRTYEQYF
TRBV9	-	TRBJ2-1	-	TGTGCAAGCGGACGAACTTACAATGAGCCGTTCTTC	CASGRTYNEPFF
TRBV7-4	TRBD1	TRBJ1-1	-	TGTGCCAGCAGCCCCCAATTCCTCGTACCGGGACAGGGGTTCGGCACTGAAGCTTTCTTT	CASSPQFLVPGQGFGTEAFF
TRBV10-3	TRBD1	TRBJ1-5	few	TGTGCCATCACTATGACAGGGTCTGGCAATCAGCCCCAGCATTTT	CAITMTGSGNQPQHF
TRBV28	-	TRBJ2-1	-	TGTGCCAGCAAGAGGGACCAAGGGTCCTACAATGAGCAGTTCTTC	CASKRDQGSYNEQFF
TRBV13	TRBD1	TRBJ2-1	-	TGTGCCAGCAGCTCCCGGATGTACGGACAGGGACGGAACAATGAGCAGTTCTTC	CASSSRMYGQGRNNEQFF
TRBV28	-	TRBJ1-2	-	TGTGCCAGCAGCAAACTTGACAGGCGCTACTATGGCTACACCTTC	CASSKLDRRYYGYTF
TRBV2	-	TRBJ2-1	-	TGTGCCAGCAGTGAATGGGTGGGTATATCGGATGAGCAGTTCTTC	CASSEWVGISDEQFF
TRBV2	-	TRBJ1-5	few	TGTGCCAGCAGCAGGACCCGGGCGGGCAATCAGCCCCAGCATTTT	CASSRTRAGNQPQHF
TRBV20-1	-	TRBJ1-1	-	TGCAGTGCTCGAGGTAACAGGGAAGCTGAAGCTTTCTTT	CSARGNREAEAFF
TRBV28	-	TRBJ1-2	-	TGTGCCAGCGCACCGGGGGGCTCAGGCTATGGCTACACCTTC	CASAPGGSGYGYTF
TRBV28	-	TRBJ2-1	-	TGTGCCAGCAGTTTAGGCTACAGAGGGTTCTTC	CASSLGYRGFF
TRBV6-1	-	TRBJ1-1	few	TGTGCCAGCGGGTATATGGGCCGGGGAGCTTTCTTT	CASGYMGRGAFF
TRBV29-1	TRBD1	TRBJ1-1	-	TGCAGCGTTGGCAGGGGGGTACAGAACACTGAAGCTTTCTTT	CSVGRGVQNTEAFF
TRBV29-1	TRBD1	TRBJ1-3	-	TGCAGCGCCCCGGTACCCGGGACAGGGGGCTCCGGAAACACCATATATTTT	CSAPVPGTGGSGNTIYF
TRBV12-3/TRBV12-4	TRBD1	TRBJ1-2	few	TGTGCCAGCAACAACAGGGGCTCGGACTATGGCTACACCTTC	CASNNRGSDYGYTF
TRBV5-8	-	TRBJ2-5	-	TGTGCCAGCAGCTTGGGGGCCAACACGGACCGTCGGGAGACCCAGTACTTC	CASSLGANTDRRETQYF
TRBV6-4	-	TRBJ2-1	-	TGTGCCAGCAGTGACAGGACTAATGAGCAGTTCTTC	CASSDRTNEQFF
TRBV10-3	-	TRBJ1-1	few	TGTGCCATCAAGGAGAGGTCAGAGAGATTGAACACTGAAGCTTTCTTT	CAIKERSERLNTEAFF
TRBV27	TRBD2	TRBJ2-3	few	TGTGCCAGCACCCGAGGGACTACAGGAGCGCAGTATTTT	CASTRGTTGAQYF
TRBV28	-	TRBJ1-5	-	TGTGCCAGCAGTTTTCCGGGGTGGAGTCAGCCCCAGCATTTT	CASSFPGWSQPQHF
TRBV12-5	-	TRBJ1-1	few	TGTGCTAGTGGTTTGTACCGGGGGGGGAACACTGAAGCTTTCTTT	CASGLYRGGNTEAFF
TRBV14	-	TRBJ1-3	-	TGTGCCAGCAGCCAAGAGTATAGCTCTGGAAACACCATATATTTT	CASSQEYSSGNTIYF
TRBV25-1	TRBD2	TRBJ2-7	-	TGTGCCAGCAGTGAATCTCCTAGCGGGATCTCCTCCTACGAGCAGTACTTC	CASSESPSGISSYEQYF
TRBV20-1	-	TRBJ2-1	few	TGCAGTGCTAACCTAGTAGATGAGCAGTTCTTC	CSANLVDEQFF
TRBV7-2	-	TRBJ1-1	-	TGTGCCAGCAGCTCCACCAGGGAAACTGAAGCTTTCTTT	CASSSTRETEAFF
TRBV28	-	TRBJ1-5	-	TGTGCCAGCAGTTTGGTCGTCTCCGCTCAGCCCCAGCATTTT	CASSLVVSAQPQHF
TRBV7-9	-	TRBJ2-1	-	TGTGCCAGCAGCTTAGGTTATCTTTTGGGGCAGTTCTTC	CASSLGYLLGQFF
TRBV28	TRBD1	TRBJ2-2	-	TGTGCCAGCAGAATTCTCCAGGGGGCATCCACCGGGGAGCTGTTTTTT	CASRILQGASTGELFF
TRBV2	-	TRBJ2-2	-	TGTGCCAGCAGTGAAACCGGGGAGCTGTTTTTT	CASSETGELFF
TRBV6-1	-	TRBJ2-7	-	TGCGCCAGCAGTGAAGGGCCCGGGGGAGTGGCGGGGTACGAGCAGTACTTC	CASSEGPGGVAGYEQYF
TRBV2	TRBD2	TRBJ2-4	-	TGTGCAGCGAAGCGGGACGGACCCCAGAGGAACATTCAGTACTTC	CAAKRDGPQRNIQYF
TRBV5-1	TRBD2	TRBJ2-1	few	TGCGCCAGCAGCTTGCGGTCGTCGATAGCGGGACTATACAATGAGCAGTTCTTC	CASSLRSSIAGLYNEQFF
TRBV5-6	TRBD2	TRBJ2-3	-	TGTGCCAGCAGCTTACCCTTCCGGGAGGGCGGAGATGCAGATACGCAGTATTTT	CASSLPFREGGDADTQYF
TRBV2	-	TRBJ2-1	few	TGTGCCAGCAGTGAGTGGCGGGACTACAATGAGCAGTTCTTC	CASSEWRDYNEQFF
TRBV5-1	-	TRBJ2-1	-	TGCGCCAGCAGCTTGGGGGCGGGGGCTCCCGGTGAGCAGTTCTTC	CASSLGAGAPGEQFF
TRBV7-9	TRBD1	TRBJ1-2	-	TGTGCCAGCAGTACCCCGGGACAGGGGGCCGGTGGCTACACCTTC	CASSTPGQGAGGYTF
TRBV10-3	-	TRBJ1-5	-	TGTGCCATCAGTGACTCCACGGGGTACCACAACAATCAGCCCCAGCATTTT	CAISDSTGYHNNQPQHF
TRBV28	-	TRBJ1-2	-	TGTGCCAGCACCACTGACCCTAACTATGGCTACACCTTC	CASTTDPNYGYTF
TRBV9	-	TRBJ2-7	-	TGTGCCAGCAGCGTAGCGGCAGGGACCCACGAGCAGTACTTC	CASSVAAGTHEQYF